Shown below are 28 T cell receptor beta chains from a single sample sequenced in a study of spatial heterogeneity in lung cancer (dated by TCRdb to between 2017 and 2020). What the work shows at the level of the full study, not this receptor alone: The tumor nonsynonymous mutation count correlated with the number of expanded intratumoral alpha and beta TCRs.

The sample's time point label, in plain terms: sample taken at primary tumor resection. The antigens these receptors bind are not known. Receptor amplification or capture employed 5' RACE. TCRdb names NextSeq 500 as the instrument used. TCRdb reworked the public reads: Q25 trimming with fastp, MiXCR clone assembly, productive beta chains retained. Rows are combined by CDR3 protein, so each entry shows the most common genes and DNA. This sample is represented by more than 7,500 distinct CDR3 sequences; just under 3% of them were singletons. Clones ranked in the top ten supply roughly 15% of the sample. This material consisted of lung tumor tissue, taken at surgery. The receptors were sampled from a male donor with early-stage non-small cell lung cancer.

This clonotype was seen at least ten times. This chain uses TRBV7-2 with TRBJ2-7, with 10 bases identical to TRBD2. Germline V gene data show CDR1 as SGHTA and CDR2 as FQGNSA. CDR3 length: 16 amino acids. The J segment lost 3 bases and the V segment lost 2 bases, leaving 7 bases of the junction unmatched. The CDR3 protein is CASSLLGPSGGYEQYF. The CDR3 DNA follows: TGTGCCAGCAGCTTATTGGGGCCTAGCGGGGGCTACGAGCAGTACTTC.

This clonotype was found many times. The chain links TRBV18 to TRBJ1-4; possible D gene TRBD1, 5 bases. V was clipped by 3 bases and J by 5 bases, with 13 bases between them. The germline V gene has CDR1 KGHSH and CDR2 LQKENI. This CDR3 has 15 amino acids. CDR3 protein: CASSPQGTGNEKLFF. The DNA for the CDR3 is TGTGCCAGCTCACCTCAGGGCACGGGGAATGAAAAACTGTTTTTT.

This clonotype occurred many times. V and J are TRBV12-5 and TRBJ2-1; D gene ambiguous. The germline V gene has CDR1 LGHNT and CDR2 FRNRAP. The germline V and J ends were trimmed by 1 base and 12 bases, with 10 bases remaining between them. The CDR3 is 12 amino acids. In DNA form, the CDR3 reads TGTGCTAGTGGTTTGGAGGCAGGACCGCAGTTCTTC. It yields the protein CASGLEAGPQFF.

Written as DNA, the CDR3 is TGTGCCAGTAGTATAGATACGACAGGGGCGCTGAGAAATTCACCCCTCCACTTT. It translates to CASSIDTTGALRNSPLHF. The rearrangement uses TRBV19 and TRBJ1-6, with 8 bases fitting TRBD1. J lost 7 bases, V lost 0 bases, and 11 bases had no gene match. Germline CDR1 and CDR2: LNHDA and SQIVND (reference sequence). This CDR3 contains 18 residues.

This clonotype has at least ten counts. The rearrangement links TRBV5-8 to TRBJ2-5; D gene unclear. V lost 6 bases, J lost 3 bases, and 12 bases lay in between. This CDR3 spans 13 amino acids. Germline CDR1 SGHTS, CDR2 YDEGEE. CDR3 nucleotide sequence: TGTGCCAGCACCATCGGAGTAGAAGAGACCCAGTACTTC. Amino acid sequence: CASTIGVEETQYF.

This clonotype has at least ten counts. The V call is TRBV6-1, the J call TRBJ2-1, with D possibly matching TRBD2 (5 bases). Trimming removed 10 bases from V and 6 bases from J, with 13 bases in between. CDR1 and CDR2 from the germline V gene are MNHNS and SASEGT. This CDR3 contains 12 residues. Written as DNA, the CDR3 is TGTGCCACCCAACAAGGAGGCAATGAGCAGTTCTTC. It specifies CATQQGGNEQFF.

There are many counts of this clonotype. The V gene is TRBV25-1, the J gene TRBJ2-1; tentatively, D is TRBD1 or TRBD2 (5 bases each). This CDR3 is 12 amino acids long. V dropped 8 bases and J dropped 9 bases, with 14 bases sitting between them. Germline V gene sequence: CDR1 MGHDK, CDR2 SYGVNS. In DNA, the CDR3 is TGTGCCAGCGAGAGGGGACGGGGTGAGCAGTTCTTC. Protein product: CASERGRGEQFF.

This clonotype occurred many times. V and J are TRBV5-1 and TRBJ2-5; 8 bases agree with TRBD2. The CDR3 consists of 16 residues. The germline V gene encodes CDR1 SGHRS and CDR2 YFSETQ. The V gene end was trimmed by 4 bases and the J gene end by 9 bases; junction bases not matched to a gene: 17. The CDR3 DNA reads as TGCGCCAGCAGCACCGGCTCCTCTAGCGGGTCCCAGCCCCAGTACTTC. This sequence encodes CASSTGSSSGSQPQYF. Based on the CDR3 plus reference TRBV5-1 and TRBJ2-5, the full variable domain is KAGVTQTPRYLIKTRGQQVTLSCSPISGHRSVSWYQQTPGQGLQFLFEYFSETQRNKGNFPGRFSGRQFSNSRSEMNVSTLELGDSALYLCASSTGSSSGSQPQYFGPGTRLLVL.

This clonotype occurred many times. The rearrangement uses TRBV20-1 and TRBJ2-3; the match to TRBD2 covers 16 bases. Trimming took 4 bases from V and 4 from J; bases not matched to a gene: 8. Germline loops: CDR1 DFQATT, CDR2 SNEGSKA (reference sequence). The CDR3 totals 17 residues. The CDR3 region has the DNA TGCAGTGCTATCCCCGGGACTAGCGGGGGGGTAGCAGATACGCAGTATTTT. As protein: CSAIPGTSGGVADTQYF.

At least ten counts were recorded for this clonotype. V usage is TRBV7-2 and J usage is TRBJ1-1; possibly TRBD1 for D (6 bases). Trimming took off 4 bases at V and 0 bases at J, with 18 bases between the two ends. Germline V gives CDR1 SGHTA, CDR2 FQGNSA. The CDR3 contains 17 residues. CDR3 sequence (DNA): TGTGCCAGCAGCTCGCCTGACCACAGGGCTTTGAACACTGAAGCTTTCTTT. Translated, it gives CASSSPDHRALNTEAFF.

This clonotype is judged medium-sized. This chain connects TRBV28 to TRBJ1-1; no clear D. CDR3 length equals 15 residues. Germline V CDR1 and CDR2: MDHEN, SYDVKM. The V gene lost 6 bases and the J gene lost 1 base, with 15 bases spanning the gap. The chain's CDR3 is CASRPRVARNTEAFF. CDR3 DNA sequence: TGTGCCAGCAGGCCCCGGGTAGCCAGGAACACTGAAGCTTTCTTT.

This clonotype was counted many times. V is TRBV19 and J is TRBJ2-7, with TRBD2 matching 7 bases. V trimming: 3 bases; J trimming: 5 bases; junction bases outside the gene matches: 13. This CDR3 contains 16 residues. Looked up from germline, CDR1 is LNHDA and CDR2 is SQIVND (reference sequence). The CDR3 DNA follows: TGTGCCAGTAGTATGCGGAGGGAGGGTGGTCGGAACGAGCAGTACTTC. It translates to CASSMRREGGRNEQYF.

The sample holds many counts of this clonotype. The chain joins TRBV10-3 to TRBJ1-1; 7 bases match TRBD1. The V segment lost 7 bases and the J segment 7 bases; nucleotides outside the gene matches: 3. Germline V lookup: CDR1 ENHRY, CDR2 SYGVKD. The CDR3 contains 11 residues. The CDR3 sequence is CAITDRVEAFF. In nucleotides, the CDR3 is TGTGCCATCACCGACAGGGTTGAAGCTTTCTTT.

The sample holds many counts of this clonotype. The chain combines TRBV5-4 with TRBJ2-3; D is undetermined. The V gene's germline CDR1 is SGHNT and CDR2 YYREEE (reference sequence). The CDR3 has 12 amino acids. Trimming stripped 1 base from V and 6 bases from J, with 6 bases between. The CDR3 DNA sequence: TGTGCCAGCAGCTTGTTGATGGATACGCAGTATTTT. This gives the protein CASSLLMDTQYF.

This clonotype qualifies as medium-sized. This CDR3 is CASSNEDRETQYF. The CDR3 DNA reads TGTGCCAGCAGCAATGAAGACCGAGAGACCCAGTACTTC. V gene TRBV21-1 combines with J gene TRBJ2-5. TRBV21-1 is noted as a pseudogene. CDR3 size: 13 residues.

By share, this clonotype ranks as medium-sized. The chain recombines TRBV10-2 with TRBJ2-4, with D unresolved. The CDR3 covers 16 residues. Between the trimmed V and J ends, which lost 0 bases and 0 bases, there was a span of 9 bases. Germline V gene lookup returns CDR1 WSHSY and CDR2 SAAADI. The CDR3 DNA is TGCGCCAGCAGTGAGTCGACACAGTTAGCCAAAAACATTCAGTACTTC. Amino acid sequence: CASSESTQLAKNIQYF.

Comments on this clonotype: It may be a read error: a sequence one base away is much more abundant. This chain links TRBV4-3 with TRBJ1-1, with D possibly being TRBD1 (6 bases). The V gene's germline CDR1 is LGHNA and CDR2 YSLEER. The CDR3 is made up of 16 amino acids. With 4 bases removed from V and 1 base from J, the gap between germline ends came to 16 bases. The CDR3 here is CASSPWGQTRNTEAFF. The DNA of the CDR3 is TGCGCCAGCAGCCCCTGGGGGCAAACCCGGAACACTGAAGCTTTCTTT.

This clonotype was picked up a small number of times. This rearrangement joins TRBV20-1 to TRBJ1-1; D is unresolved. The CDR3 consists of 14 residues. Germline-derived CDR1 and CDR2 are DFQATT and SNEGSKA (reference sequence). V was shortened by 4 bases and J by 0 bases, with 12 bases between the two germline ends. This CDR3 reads CSAKARRLNTEAFF. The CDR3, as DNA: TGCAGTGCTAAAGCCCGCAGGCTGAACACTGAAGCTTTCTTT.

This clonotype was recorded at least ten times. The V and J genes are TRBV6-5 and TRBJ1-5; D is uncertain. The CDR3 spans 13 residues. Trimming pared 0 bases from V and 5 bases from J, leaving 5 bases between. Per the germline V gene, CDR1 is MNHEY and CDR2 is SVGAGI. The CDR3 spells CASSYSTDQPQHF. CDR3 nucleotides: TGTGCCAGCAGTTACTCGACCGATCAGCCCCAGCATTTT.

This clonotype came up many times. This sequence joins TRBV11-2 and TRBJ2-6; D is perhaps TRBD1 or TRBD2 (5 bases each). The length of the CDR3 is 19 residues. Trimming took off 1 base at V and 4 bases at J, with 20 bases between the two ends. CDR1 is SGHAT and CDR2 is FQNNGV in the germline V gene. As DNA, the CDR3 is TGTGCCAGCAGCTTAGGGGCAGGTGGGACCCGCTGGGGGGCCAACGTCCTGACTTTC. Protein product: CASSLGAGGTRWGANVLTF.

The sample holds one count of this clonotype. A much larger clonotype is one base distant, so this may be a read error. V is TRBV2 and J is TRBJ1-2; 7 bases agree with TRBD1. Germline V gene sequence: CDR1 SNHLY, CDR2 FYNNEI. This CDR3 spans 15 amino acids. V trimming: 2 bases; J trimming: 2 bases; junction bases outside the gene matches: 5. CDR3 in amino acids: CASSERTGRNYGYTF. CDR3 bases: TGTGCCAGCAGTGAACGGACAGGCCGAAACTATGGCTACACCTTC.

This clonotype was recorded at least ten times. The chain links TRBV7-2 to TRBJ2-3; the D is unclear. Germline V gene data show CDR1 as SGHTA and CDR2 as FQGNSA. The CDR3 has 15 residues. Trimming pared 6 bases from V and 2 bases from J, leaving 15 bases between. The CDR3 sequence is CASRFGAGITDTQYF. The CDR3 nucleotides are TGTGCCAGCAGGTTTGGCGCCGGTATCACAGATACGCAGTATTTT. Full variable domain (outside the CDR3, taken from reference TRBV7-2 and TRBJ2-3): GAGVSQSPSNKVTEKGKDVELRCDPISGHTALYWYRQSLGQGLEFLIYFQGNSAPDKSGLPSDRFSAERTGGSVSTLTIQRTQQEDSAVYLCASRFGAGITDTQYFGPGTRLTVL.

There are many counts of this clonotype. In DNA form, the CDR3 reads TGTGCCAGCAGCCAAGCTAGGGGGCCGATCACAGATACGCAGTATTTT. It is translated as CASSQARGPITDTQYF. The chain combines TRBV14 with TRBJ2-3; TRBD1 aligns across 7 bases. J was trimmed by 2 bases and V by 1 base; bases with no gene match: 6. The CDR3 extends over 16 amino acids. Germline V gene data show CDR1 as SGHDN and CDR2 as FVKESK. The variable domain in full, with the rest retrieved from reference TRBV14 and TRBJ2-3, is EAGVTQFPSHSVIEKGQTVTLRCDPISGHDNLYWYRRVMGKEIKFLLHFVKESKQDESGMPNNRFLAERTGGTYSTLKVQPAELEDSGVYFCASSQARGPITDTQYFGPGTRLTVL.

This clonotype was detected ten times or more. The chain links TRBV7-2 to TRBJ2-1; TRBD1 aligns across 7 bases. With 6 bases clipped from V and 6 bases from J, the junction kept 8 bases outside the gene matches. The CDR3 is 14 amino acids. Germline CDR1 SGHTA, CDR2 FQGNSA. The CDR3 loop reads CASSSPGQFNEQFF. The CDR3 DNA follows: TGTGCCAGCAGTTCACCGGGACAGTTCAATGAGCAGTTCTTC.

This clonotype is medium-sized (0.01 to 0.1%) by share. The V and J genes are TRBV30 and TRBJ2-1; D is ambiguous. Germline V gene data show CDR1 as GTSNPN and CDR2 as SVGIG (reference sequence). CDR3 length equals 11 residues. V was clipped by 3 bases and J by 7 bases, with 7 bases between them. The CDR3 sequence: CAWSLRNEQFF. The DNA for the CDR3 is TGTGCCTGGAGCCTGAGGAATGAGCAGTTCTTC.

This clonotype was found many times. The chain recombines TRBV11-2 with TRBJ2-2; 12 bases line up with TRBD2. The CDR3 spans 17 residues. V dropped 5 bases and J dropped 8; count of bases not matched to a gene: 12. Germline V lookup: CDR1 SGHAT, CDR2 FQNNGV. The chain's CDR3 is CASSNVLAGGPSGELFF. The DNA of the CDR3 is TGTGCCAGCAGCAACGTCCTAGCGGGGGGGCCGTCAGGGGAGCTGTTTTTT. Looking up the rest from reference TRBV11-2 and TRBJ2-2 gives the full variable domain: EAGVAQSPRYKIIEKRQSVAFWCNPISGHATLYWYQQILGQGPKLLIQFQNNGVVDDSQLPKDRFSAERLKGVDSTLKIQPAKLEDSAVYLCASSNVLAGGPSGELFFGEGSRLTVL.

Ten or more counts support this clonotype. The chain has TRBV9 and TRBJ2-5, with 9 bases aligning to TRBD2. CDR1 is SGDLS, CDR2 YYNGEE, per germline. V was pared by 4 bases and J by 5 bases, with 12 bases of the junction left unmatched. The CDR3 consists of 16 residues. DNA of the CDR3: TGTGCCAGCAGCCCAGGGAGTAGCGGGGGTGGGGAGACCCAGTACTTC. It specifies CASSPGSSGGGETQYF.

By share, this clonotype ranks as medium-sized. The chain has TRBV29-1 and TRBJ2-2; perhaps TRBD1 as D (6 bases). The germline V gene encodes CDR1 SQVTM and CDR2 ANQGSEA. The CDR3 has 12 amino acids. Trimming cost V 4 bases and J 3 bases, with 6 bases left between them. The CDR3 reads CSVGQDTGELFF. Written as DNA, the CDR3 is TGCAGCGTTGGACAGGACACCGGGGAGCTGTTTTTT.